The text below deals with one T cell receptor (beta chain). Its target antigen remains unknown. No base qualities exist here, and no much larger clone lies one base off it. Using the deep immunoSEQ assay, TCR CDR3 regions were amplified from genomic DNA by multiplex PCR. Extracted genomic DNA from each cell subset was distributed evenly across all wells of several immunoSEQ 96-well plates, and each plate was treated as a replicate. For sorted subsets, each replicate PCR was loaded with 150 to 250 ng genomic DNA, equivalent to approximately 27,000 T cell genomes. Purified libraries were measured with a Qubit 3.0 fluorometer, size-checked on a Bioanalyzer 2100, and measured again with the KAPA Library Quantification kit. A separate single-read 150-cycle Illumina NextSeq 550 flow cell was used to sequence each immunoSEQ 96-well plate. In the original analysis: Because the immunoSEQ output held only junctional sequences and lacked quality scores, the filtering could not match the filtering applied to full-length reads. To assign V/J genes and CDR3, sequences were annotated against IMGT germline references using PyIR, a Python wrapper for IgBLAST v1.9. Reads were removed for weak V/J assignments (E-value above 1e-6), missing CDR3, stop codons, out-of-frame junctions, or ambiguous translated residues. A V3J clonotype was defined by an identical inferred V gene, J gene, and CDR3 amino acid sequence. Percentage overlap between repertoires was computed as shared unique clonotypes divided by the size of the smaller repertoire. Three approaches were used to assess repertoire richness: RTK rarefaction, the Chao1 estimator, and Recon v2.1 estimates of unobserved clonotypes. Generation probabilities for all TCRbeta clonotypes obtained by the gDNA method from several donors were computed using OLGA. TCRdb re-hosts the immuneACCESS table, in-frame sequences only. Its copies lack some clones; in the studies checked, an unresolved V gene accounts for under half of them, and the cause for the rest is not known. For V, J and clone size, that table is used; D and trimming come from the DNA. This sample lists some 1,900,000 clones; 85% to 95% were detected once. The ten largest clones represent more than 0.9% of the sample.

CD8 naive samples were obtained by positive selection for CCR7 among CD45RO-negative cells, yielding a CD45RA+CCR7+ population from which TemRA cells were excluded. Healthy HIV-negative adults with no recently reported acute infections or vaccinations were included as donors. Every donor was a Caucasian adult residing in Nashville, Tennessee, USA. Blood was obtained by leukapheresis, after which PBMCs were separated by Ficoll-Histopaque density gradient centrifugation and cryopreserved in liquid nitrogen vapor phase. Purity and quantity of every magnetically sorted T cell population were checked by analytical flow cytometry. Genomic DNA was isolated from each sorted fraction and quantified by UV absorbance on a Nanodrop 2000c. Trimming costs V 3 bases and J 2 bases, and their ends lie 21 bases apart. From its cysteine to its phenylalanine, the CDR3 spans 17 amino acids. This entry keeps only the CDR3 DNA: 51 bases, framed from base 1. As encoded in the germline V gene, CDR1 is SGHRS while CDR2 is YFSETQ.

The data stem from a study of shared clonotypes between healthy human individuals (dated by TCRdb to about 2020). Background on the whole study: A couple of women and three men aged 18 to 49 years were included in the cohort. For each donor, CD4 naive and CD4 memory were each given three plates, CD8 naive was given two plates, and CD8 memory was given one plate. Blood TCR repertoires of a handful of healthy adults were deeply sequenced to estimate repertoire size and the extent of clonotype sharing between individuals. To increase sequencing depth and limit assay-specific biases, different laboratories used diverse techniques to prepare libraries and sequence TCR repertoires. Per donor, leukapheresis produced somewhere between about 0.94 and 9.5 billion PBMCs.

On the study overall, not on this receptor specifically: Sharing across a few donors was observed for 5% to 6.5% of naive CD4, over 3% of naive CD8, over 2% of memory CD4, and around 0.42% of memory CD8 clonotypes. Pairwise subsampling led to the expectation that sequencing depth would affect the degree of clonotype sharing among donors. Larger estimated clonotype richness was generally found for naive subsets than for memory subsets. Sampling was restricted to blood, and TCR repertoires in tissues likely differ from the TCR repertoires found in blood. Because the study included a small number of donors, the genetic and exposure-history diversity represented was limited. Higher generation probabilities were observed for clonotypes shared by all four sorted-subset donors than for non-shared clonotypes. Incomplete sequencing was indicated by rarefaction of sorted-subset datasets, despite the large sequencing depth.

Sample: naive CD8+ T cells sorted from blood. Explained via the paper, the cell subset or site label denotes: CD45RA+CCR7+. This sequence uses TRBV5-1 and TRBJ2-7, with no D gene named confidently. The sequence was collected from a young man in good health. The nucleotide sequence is TGCGCCAGCAGCTCCCCTGCCGGGCCTGGGCAGACCTACGAGCAGTACTTC. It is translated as CASSSPAGPGQTYEQYF.